Below are 20 T cell receptor beta chains sequenced from a single sample in a study of control samples from healthy donors and cancer patients (dated by TCRdb to the early 2020s). The protocol used for the library was the immunoSEQ multiplex PCR assay. Drawn from immuneACCESS, this table holds only the in-frame rearrangements with V and J called that TCRdb kept. Clones are partly lost; checked studies trace under half to an unresolved V gene and leave the rest unexplained. Counted in this sample were 110,000 or so clones; around 82% of them appeared once. About 12% of the sample goes to the ten largest clones. Sequenced input: blood. The source of these receptors is a woman between 50 and 59 years old in good health.

This chain links TRBV5-8 with TRBJ2-2; TRBD2 is a possible D gene (6 bases). CDR3 length: 15 amino acids. The V end was cut by 2 bases, the J end by 0 bases, with 8 bases between. Looked up from germline, CDR1 is SGHTS and CDR2 is YDEGEE. CDR3 residues: CASSFQRANTGELFF. In DNA, the CDR3 is TGTGCCAGCAGCTTTCAGCGGGCGAACACCGGGGAGCTGTTTTTT.

The rearrangement links TRBV5-1 to TRBJ2-3, with 10 bases identical to TRBD1. With V trimmed by 2 bases and J by 1 base, 4 bases remained unmatched. This CDR3 has 16 amino acids. Germline V lookup: CDR1 SGHRS, CDR2 YFSETQ. The CDR3 DNA reads as TGCGCCAGCAGCTTAACCGGGACAGGGGGCACAGATACGCAGTATTTT. Protein: CASSLTGTGGTDTQYF. Complete variable domain (other parts from reference TRBV5-1 and TRBJ2-3): KAGVTQTPRYLIKTRGQQVTLSCSPISGHRSVSWYQQTPGQGLQFLFEYFSETQRNKGNFPGRFSGRQFSNSRSEMNVSTLELGDSALYLCASSLTGTGGTDTQYFGPGTRLTVL.

This clone has only one observation. The sample holds other DNA sequences that translate to the same CDR3. The chain couples TRBV19 to TRBJ1-5, with D uncertain. CDR1 and CDR2 (germline): LNHDA, SQIVND (reference sequence). The CDR3 is made up of 12 amino acids. Trimming removed 3 bases from V and 1 base from J, with 1 base in between. CDR3 in DNA: TGTGCCAGTAGTATCAGCAATCAGCCCCAGCATTTT. Translated, it gives CASSISNQPQHF. The full variable domain, with the rest looked up from reference TRBV19 and TRBJ1-5, is DGGITQSPKYLFRKEGQNVTLSCEQNLNHDAMYWYRQDPGQGLRLIYYSQIVNDFQKGDIAEGYSVSREKKESFPLTVTSAQKNPTAFYLCASSISNQPQHFGDGTRLSIL.

The chain has TRBV2 and TRBJ2-7; TRBD1 might be the D (6 bases). The CDR3 extends over 15 amino acids. The ends were cut back, 4 bases at V and 0 bases at J, with 13 bases in the middle. Germline V lookup: CDR1 SNHLY, CDR2 FYNNEI. CDR3 region: CASSATGRSSYEQYF. Here the CDR3 DNA reads TGTGCCAGCAGTGCGACAGGCAGGAGCTCCTACGAGCAGTACTTC. The variable domain in full, with the rest retrieved from reference TRBV2 and TRBJ2-7, is EPEVTQTPSHQVTQMGQEVILRCVPISNHLYFYWYRQILGQKVEFLVSFYNNEISEKSEIFDDQFSVERPDGSNFTLKIRSTKLEDSAMYFCASSATGRSSYEQYFGPGTRLTVT.

The rearrangement joins TRBV3-1 (or the pseudogene TRBV3-2) to TRBJ2-1; 9 bases fit TRBD2. This CDR3 spans 16 amino acids. Germline assignment: CDR1 LGHDT and CDR2 YNNKEL (reference sequence). The junction had 7 bases not matched to a gene; V was cut back by 1 base and J by 6 bases. The CDR3 loop reads CASSQVGTSWVNEQFF. The CDR3 bases are TGTGCCAGCAGCCAAGTTGGGACTAGCTGGGTCAATGAGCAGTTCTTC.

The V gene is TRBV5-8, the J gene TRBJ2-5; D not resolved. Germline V gives CDR1 SGHTS, CDR2 YDEGEE. Trimming left V 0 bases short and J 2 bases short, with 11 bases between. The CDR3 consists of 15 residues. The CDR3 nucleotides read TGTGCCAGCAGCTTGGTCGAGGTCCCTCAAGAGACCCAGTACTTC. Protein product: CASSLVEVPQETQYF.

The J gene is TRBJ2-7, the V gene TRBV29-1; 12 bases align to TRBD2. Germline CDR1 and CDR2: SQVTM and ANQGSEA. The CDR3 runs to 18 residues. The junction had 20 bases not matched to a gene; V was cut back by 6 bases and J by 5 bases. The CDR3 DNA is TGCAGCGTGGGCGGAGGGCTAGCGGGAGGGGGGTTGGACCACGAGCAGTACTTC. Its translation: CSVGGGLAGGGLDHEQYF.

This chain joins TRBV7-2 and TRBJ2-7; D ambiguous. This CDR3 is built from 12 residues. The ends were cut back, 4 bases at V and 2 bases at J, with 6 bases in the middle. Germline loops: CDR1 SGHTA, CDR2 FQGNSA. CDR3 region: CASSSVTYEQYF. The DNA for the CDR3 is TGTGCCAGCAGCTCAGTAACCTACGAGCAGTACTTC.

V is TRBV28 and J is TRBJ1-1; unclear D gene. This CDR3 is 18 amino acids long. The germline V and J ends were trimmed by 1 base and 4 bases, with 22 bases remaining between them. Looked up from germline, CDR1 is MDHEN and CDR2 is SYDVKM. The DNA of the CDR3 is TGTGCCAGCAGTTTATTTGGGGAAATCGGAACTGGTGGCACTGAAGCTTTCTTT. As protein: CASSLFGEIGTGGTEAFF.

This clone was picked up a small number of times. CDR3 amino acids: CASSVGWNTEAFF. The CDR3 nucleotides read TGTGCCAGCAGCGTCGGGTGGAACACTGAAGCTTTCTTT. V and J are TRBV9 and TRBJ1-1; D is ambiguous. The length of the CDR3 is 13 residues. Germline V gives CDR1 SGDLS, CDR2 YYNGEE. Trimming left V 2 bases short and J 1 base short, with 6 bases between.

The rearrangement links TRBV5-4 to TRBJ1-1; TRBD1 is a possible D gene (5 bases). Trimming cost V 4 bases and J 2 bases, with 18 bases left between them. The V gene's germline CDR1 is SGHNT and CDR2 YYREEE (reference sequence). The CDR3 totals 16 residues. The CDR3 is CASSLKVRDGNTEAFF. For the CDR3, the DNA is TGTGCCAGCAGCCTCAAAGTAAGGGACGGCAACACTGAAGCTTTCTTT.

The chain combines TRBV13 with TRBJ2-7; D may be TRBD2 (5 bases). V lost 5 bases and J lost 1, with 15 bases in between. The CDR3 totals 15 residues. The germline V gene has CDR1 PRHDT and CDR2 FYEKMQ (reference sequence). The CDR3: CASSNGLSDSYEQYF. CDR3 nucleotide sequence: TGTGCCAGCAGCAACGGACTGTCCGATTCCTACGAGCAGTACTTC.

This clone was observed a handful of times. This sequence joins TRBV7-8 and TRBJ1-2; D might be TRBD1 (5 bases). The germline V gene has CDR1 SGHVS and CDR2 FQNEAQ. Trimming pared 5 bases from V and 6 bases from J, leaving 25 bases between. This CDR3 region has 17 residues. The CDR3 nucleotides are TGTGCCAGCAGCCCCACCTCCATAGGAGGGGTAGAGAATGGCTACACCTTC. This codes for CASSPTSIGGVENGYTF.

The rearrangement uses TRBV5-4 and TRBJ2-3, with 13 bases matching TRBD2. From germline, CDR1 is SGHNT and CDR2 YYREEE (reference sequence). V trimming: 4 bases; J trimming: 4 bases; junction bases outside the gene matches: 3. There are 15 residues in the CDR3. The CDR3: CASSGTSGNADTQYF. In DNA form, the CDR3 reads TGTGCCAGCAGCGGGACTAGCGGGAACGCAGATACGCAGTATTTT. Looking up the rest from reference TRBV5-4 and TRBJ2-3 gives the full variable domain: ETGVTQSPTHLIKTRGQQVTLRCSSQSGHNTVSWYQQALGQGPQFIFQYYREEENGRGNFPPRFSGLQFPNYSSELNVNALELDDSALYLCASSGTSGNADTQYFGPGTRLTVL.

The rearrangement joins TRBV29-1 to TRBJ1-1; D is undetermined. Trimming took off 4 bases at V and 9 bases at J, with 15 bases between the two ends. The CDR3 is 12 amino acids. The germline CDR1 and CDR2 sequences are SQVTM and ANQGSEA. For the CDR3, the DNA is TGCAGCGTTGTGGCAGGAGAAATCCAAGCTTTCTTT. Translating gives CSVVAGEIQAFF.

The J gene is TRBJ2-7, the V gene TRBV5-1, with a weak D call TRBD1 (5 bases). Trimming removed 0 bases at V and 0 bases at J, with 7 bases between. Per germline, CDR1 SGHRS and CDR2 YFSETQ. The CDR3 is 14 residues long. CDR3 nucleotide sequence: TGCGCCAGCAGCTTGGACAGGCGCTCCTACGAGCAGTACTTC. Amino acid sequence: CASSLDRRSYEQYF.

The DNA of the CDR3 is TGTGCCACCAGTGATGTAGGGATCAACACCGGGGAGCTGTTTTTT. Translated, it gives CATSDVGINTGELFF. The chain is built from TRBV24-1 and TRBJ2-2, with D uncertain. Germline values: CDR1 KGHDR, CDR2 SFDVKD. CDR3 length equals 15 residues. V lost 3 bases to trimming and J lost 2 bases, with 9 bases between them.

The rearrangement joins TRBV29-1 to TRBJ2-7; possibly TRBD1 for D (8 bases). CDR3 length equals 15 residues. V was trimmed by 3 bases and J by 2 bases, leaving 17 bases between them. Germline V gives CDR1 SQVTM, CDR2 ANQGSEA. CDR3: CSVELATGGAYEQYF. The CDR3 DNA reads as TGCAGCGTTGAGTTGGCAACAGGGGGGGCCTACGAGCAGTACTTC.

In its sample, this clone was seen once. The V call is TRBV30, the J call TRBJ1-6; D perhaps matches TRBD1 (5 bases). Germline V CDR1 and CDR2: GTSNPN, SVGIG (reference sequence). With 1 base removed from V and 4 bases from J, the gap between germline ends came to 17 bases. The CDR3 has 17 amino acids. CDR3 residues: CAWSAPGVSAYNSPLHF. The CDR3 nucleotides read TGTGCCTGGAGTGCCCCGGGGGTGTCGGCGTATAATTCACCCCTCCACTTT.

This chain uses TRBV5-1 with TRBJ2-1, with TRBD1 identical over 12 bases. Germline values: CDR1 SGHRS, CDR2 YFSETQ. V gave up 0 bases and J gave up 4 bases; unmatched junction bases: 8. This CDR3 contains 18 residues. As DNA, the CDR3 is TGCGCCAGCAGCTTGGGGGACAGGGGGCCTTTGGGGTACAATGAGCAGTTCTTC. Translating gives CASSLGDRGPLGYNEQFF.